This T cell receptor beta chain originates from a study of identical twins. The CDR3 is 16 amino acids. The junction had 15 bases not matched to a gene; V was cut back by 0 bases and J by 11 bases. With template switching, a universal primer site was added, and the cDNA carried unique molecular identifiers. From the 5' RACE reads, TCRdb called clonotypes with MiXCR, one entry per CDR3 protein. The sample contains more than 1.5 million distinct CDR3 sequences, about 32% of which appear only once. In its sample, this clonotype was seen a few times. Antigen: not known. Study-level points and caveats: Models underestimated out-of-frame TCR alpha sharing in monozygotic twins. Cord blood beta clonotypes that were abundant carried fewer insertions, and memory repertoires showed no such trend. Zero-insertion analyses could be partly confounded by invariant MAIT and iNKT cells.

The V gene is TRBV12-3 or TRBV12-4, the J gene TRBJ2-5, with 7 bases identical to TRBD1. This clonotype was sampled from a newborn girl in good health. The source material was cord blood. The CDR3 bases are TGTGCCAGCAGTTTAGCGTTAGGAAGGGGGCTGAATGAGCAGTACTTC. It encodes CASSLALGRGLNEQYF.